This T cell receptor beta chain was profiled in a study of shared clonotypes between healthy human individuals. General study findings and limits: With a handful of donors compared, roughly 5% of naive CD4 clonotypes were shared.

In the naive CD8 group, cells lacked CD45RO and were positively selected for CCR7, so terminally differentiated effector memory CD45RA+ cells were left out. The assay used deep level. Assay: immunoSEQ multiplex PCR; the TCRdb copy retains only in-frame clones and omits some. The sample comprises some 2 million clones, about 95% of which are singletons, and approximately 1% rests with the top ten. In the case of this clone: The target antigen is unknown.

The CDR3 runs 14 residues. J gave up 2 bases and V 4 bases, and 2 bases lay outside the gene matches. Germline CDR1 reads PRHDT; CDR2 reads FYEKMQ (reference sequence). The source is a man between 18 and 29 years old in good health. Sequenced material: naive CD8+ T cells sorted from blood. This chain connects TRBV13 to TRBJ2-7; TRBD2 aligns across 10 bases. The CDR3 loop reads CASSSGTSAYEQYF. CDR3 DNA sequence: TGTGCCAGCAGCTCCGGGACTAGCGCCTACGAGCAGTACTTC.